The source of this TCR beta chain is a study of blood T cell repertoires in COVID-19. On the study more broadly: Samples representing acute and convalescent COVID-19 were sourced from the United States, Italy and Spain.

Data came from immunoSEQ multiplex PCR; TCRdb stores just in-frame clones and leaves some out. The top ten clones hold roughly 15% of a sample with 95,000 or so clones, about 90% of them seen once. V was pared by 4 bases and J by 4 bases, with 0 bases of the junction left unmatched. The CDR3 length is 12 residues. Germline CDR1 is ENHRY and CDR2 is SYGVKD. The source is a human donor in a cohort sampled during active COVID-19. The V and J genes are TRBV10-3 and TRBJ2-5; 7 positions match TRBD2. Sequencing was performed on peripheral blood. CDR3 sequence: CAISGGGETQYF. CDR3 bases: TGTGCCATCAGTGGGGGGGGAGAGACCCAGTACTTC.